This entry lists 16 T cell receptor beta chains sequenced from one sample in a study of OX40 agonist ivuxolimab in advanced cancers. Libraries were prepared by immunoSEQ multiplex PCR; TCRdb keeps only in-frame clonotypes and omits some of them. The repertoire holds about 75,000 clones, with approximately 86% as singletons. This specimen was CD4+ or CD8+ T cells sorted from blood, taken in a trial of the OX40 agonist ivuxolimab. All receptors come from an adult with an advanced solid tumor such as melanoma, head and neck, liver or kidney cancer.

The rearrangement joins TRBV6-1 to TRBJ2-7, with 8 bases lining up with TRBD2. Germline assignment: CDR1 MNHNS and CDR2 SASEGT. CDR3 size: 19 residues. The J segment lost 7 bases and the V segment lost 0 bases, leaving 20 bases of the junction unmatched. CDR3 sequence reads: CASSEASPGLLADLGEQYF. For the CDR3, the DNA is TGTGCCAGCAGTGAAGCGAGCCCGGGGTTACTAGCGGACTTGGGGGAGCAGTACTTC.

The gene calls are TRBV5-4 and TRBJ2-5; 7 nucleotides match TRBD1. The CDR3 length is 13 residues. The junction had 2 bases not matched to a gene; V was cut back by 4 bases and J by 2 bases. Germline values: CDR1 SGHNT, CDR2 YYREEE (reference sequence). The CDR3 reads CASSRGQQETQYF. Here the CDR3 DNA reads TGTGCCAGCAGCCGGGGACAGCAAGAGACCCAGTACTTC.

The genes are TRBV19 and TRBJ1-1; 10 positions match TRBD1. This CDR3 spans 15 amino acids. V dropped 7 bases and J dropped 1; count of bases not matched to a gene: 6. Germline V gene lookup returns CDR1 LNHDA and CDR2 SQIVND (reference sequence). CDR3 sequence (DNA): TGTGCCAGTACCATTAGGACAGGGGGGAACACTGAAGCTTTCTTT. The encoded protein is CASTIRTGGNTEAFF.

This rearrangement joins TRBV5-6 to TRBJ1-2; D gene unclear. Germline assignment: CDR1 SGHDT and CDR2 YYEEEE. The CDR3 length is 14 residues. V lost 2 bases to trimming and J lost 3 bases, with 11 bases between them. This CDR3 is CASSFPGRDYGYTF. CDR3 sequence (DNA): TGTGCCAGCAGCTTCCCGGGGAGGGACTATGGCTACACCTTC.

The chain combines TRBV7-2 with TRBJ1-2; a possible D gene is TRBD1 (5 bases). Germline CDR1 reads SGHTA; CDR2 reads FQGNSA. Trimming took 5 bases from V and 2 from J, leaving 12 bases between them. The CDR3 runs 14 residues. The DNA of the CDR3 is TGTGCCAGCAGCCTTTCAGGGACCAACTATGGCTACACCTTC. This codes for CASSLSGTNYGYTF.

The chain links TRBV5-1 to TRBJ2-1; 7 bases match TRBD2. From germline, CDR1 is SGHRS and CDR2 YFSETQ. The CDR3 is made up of 15 amino acids. With V trimmed by 4 bases and J by 4 bases, 8 bases remained unmatched. The CDR3 region is CASSLSGTPYNEQFF. CDR3 bases: TGCGCCAGCAGCCTAAGCGGGACCCCTTACAATGAGCAGTTCTTC. The complete variable domain, with remaining parts taken from reference TRBV5-1 and TRBJ2-1, reads KAGVTQTPRYLIKTRGQQVTLSCSPISGHRSVSWYQQTPGQGLQFLFEYFSETQRNKGNFPGRFSGRQFSNSRSEMNVSTLELGDSALYLCASSLSGTPYNEQFFGPGTRLTVL.

CDR3 protein: CASSLIRDRNTIYF. CDR3 in DNA: TGTGCCAGCAGCTTAATCCGGGACAGAAACACCATATATTTT. The V and J genes are TRBV7-8 and TRBJ1-3, with D possibly matching TRBD1 (6 bases). Germline values: CDR1 SGHVS, CDR2 FQNEAQ. The length of the CDR3 is 14 residues. Trimming pared 2 bases from V and 5 bases from J, leaving 10 bases between. Together with reference TRBV7-8 and TRBJ1-3, the CDR3 gives the full variable domain: GAGVSQSPRYKVAKRGQDVALRCDPISGHVSLFWYQQALGQGPEFLTYFQNEAQLDKSGLPSDRFFAERPEGSVSTLKIQRTQQEDSAVYLCASSLIRDRNTIYFGEGSWLTVV.

V gene TRBV5-6 combines with J gene TRBJ1-1; 8 bases line up with TRBD1. Germline lookup yields CDR1 SGHDT and CDR2 YYEEEE. CDR3 length: 13 residues. With 0 bases clipped from V and 11 bases from J, the junction kept 6 bases outside the gene matches. The CDR3 nucleotides are TGTGCCAGCAGCTTGGGAGGGGACAGGAAGGCTTTCTTT. Its translation is CASSLGGDRKAFF.

The chain couples TRBV7-2 to TRBJ1-1, with a possible D match to TRBD1 (6 bases). Trimming cost V 1 base and J 1 base, with 10 bases left between them. The germline V gene has CDR1 SGHTA and CDR2 FQGNSA. CDR3 length: 15 amino acids. CDR3: CASSLGPTGNTEAFF. The DNA of the CDR3 is TGTGCCAGCAGCTTAGGTCCGACAGGGAACACTGAAGCTTTCTTT.

The V call is TRBV19, the J call TRBJ2-2, with a tentative D call TRBD1 (6 bases). The V and J ends lost 4 bases and 5 bases respectively, with 8 bases between them. Looked up from germline, CDR1 is LNHDA and CDR2 is SQIVND (reference sequence). The CDR3 is 13 residues long. Here the CDR3 reads CASSKRGTGELFF. The CDR3 region has the DNA TGTGCCAGTAGTAAAAGGGGGACCGGGGAGCTGTTTTTT.

This sequence joins TRBV5-6 and TRBJ1-1; 7 bases are shared with TRBD1. V dropped 4 bases and J dropped 10; count of bases not matched to a gene: 16. The germline CDR1 and CDR2 sequences are SGHDT and YYEEEE. The CDR3 consists of 15 residues. CDR3 in amino acids: CASSADTGAAKVAFF. CDR3 bases: TGTGCCAGCAGCGCAGATACAGGGGCCGCGAAAGTAGCTTTCTTT.

This chain joins TRBV9 and TRBJ2-7; the match to TRBD1 covers 10 bases. The V and J ends lost 4 bases and 3 bases, in that order; junction bases with no gene match: 7. The CDR3 covers 15 residues. CDR1 is SGDLS, CDR2 YYNGEE, per germline. The CDR3 DNA follows: TGTGCCAGCAGCTTAACCGGGACAGGGGTCTACGAGCAGTACTTC. Its translation is CASSLTGTGVYEQYF.

The chain recombines TRBV28 with TRBJ2-1, with 13 bases matching TRBD2. Germline V lookup: CDR1 MDHEN, CDR2 SYDVKM. There are 17 residues in the CDR3. V dropped 2 bases and J dropped 7; count of bases not matched to a gene: 8. The CDR3: CASSLPGTSGKGNEQFF. CDR3 in DNA: TGTGCCAGCAGTTTACCGGGGACTAGCGGGAAAGGGAATGAGCAGTTCTTC.

The chain combines TRBV7-9 with TRBJ2-7; D unresolved. The CDR3 is 13 residues long. From germline, CDR1 is SEHNR and CDR2 FQNEAQ (reference sequence). Trimming shortened V by 1 base and J by 5 bases, and 9 bases separated the two germline ends. CDR3: CASSLDGSHEQYF. The CDR3 coding sequence is TGTGCCAGCAGCTTAGATGGCTCACACGAGCAGTACTTC.

The chain joins TRBV5-4 to TRBJ1-6; D is ambiguous. V lost 2 bases and J lost 3, with 6 bases in between. Germline lookup yields CDR1 SGHNT and CDR2 YYREEE (reference sequence). The CDR3 length is 14 residues. The CDR3 reads CASSFRGYNSPLHF. Here the CDR3 DNA reads TGTGCCAGCAGCTTCCGAGGCTATAATTCACCCCTCCACTTT.

This chain links TRBV18 with TRBJ2-4, with TRBD1 matching 8 bases. Per germline, CDR1 KGHSH and CDR2 LQKENI. V gave up 3 bases and J gave up 5 bases; unmatched junction bases: 6. The length of the CDR3 is 15 residues. This CDR3 is CASSPIVQGENIQYF. CDR3 sequence (DNA): TGTGCCAGCTCACCCATAGTACAGGGGGAAAACATTCAGTACTTC.